A single sample is the source of the 27 T cell receptor beta chains below, sequenced in a study of T cell repertoires in cytomegalovirus infection. A single record per CDR3 protein comes from TCRdb applying MiXCR to the reads. Seen here are about 180,000 distinct CDR3 sequences, 17% observed once, and the top ten hold almost 25%. Sequenced: CD8+ T cells from PBMCs. These receptors were taken from a human donor in good health (CMV status not recorded). Some clones in this sample may be carry-over from other donors' samples.

This clonotype was counted at least ten times. CDR3 in amino acids: CASSRGQGRVTEAFF. CDR3 DNA: TGTGCCAGCAGCCGAGGACAGGGGAGGGTTACTGAAGCTTTCTTT. The V and J genes are TRBV7-2 and TRBJ1-1, with 9 bases lining up with TRBD1. This CDR3 has 15 residues. Unmatched junction bases numbered 9, after V lost 5 bases and J lost 5 bases. CDR1 SGHTA and CDR2 FQGNSA come from the germline V gene.

This chain connects TRBV11-2 to TRBJ1-4; 7 bases map to TRBD1. The V segment lost 8 bases and the J segment 8 bases; nucleotides outside the gene matches: 14. Germline CDR1 reads SGHAT; CDR2 reads FQNNGV. CDR3 length: 15 amino acids. CDR3 sequence: CASGGERGLDEKLFF. CDR3 DNA: TGTGCCAGCGGAGGGGAAAGGGGGCTGGACGAAAAACTGTTTTTT.

The rearrangement uses TRBV7-9 and TRBJ1-2; the D is unclear. V shed 1 base and J shed 7 bases, with 10 bases lying between them. CDR1 is SEHNR, CDR2 FQNEAQ, per germline (reference sequence). There are 13 residues in the CDR3. Here the CDR3 DNA reads TGTGCCAGCAGCTTAGATGACCGGGGTGGCTACACCTTC. As protein: CASSLDDRGGYTF.

V is TRBV28 and J is TRBJ2-7, with a tentative D call TRBD1 (7 bases). This CDR3 region has 15 residues. Germline loops: CDR1 MDHEN, CDR2 SYDVKM. V lost 6 bases and J 2 bases, leaving 17 bases between the germline ends. The CDR3: CASSFGRDSPYEQYF. The DNA of the CDR3 is TGTGCCAGCAGCTTCGGGCGGGACAGCCCCTACGAGCAGTACTTC.

This clonotype has only a few counts. The chain links TRBV20-1 to TRBJ1-2; TRBD1 aligns across 8 bases. Germline V gene lookup returns CDR1 DFQATT and CDR2 SNEGSKA (reference sequence). The V gene end was trimmed by 0 bases and the J gene end by 0 bases; junction bases not matched to a gene: 9. CDR3 length: 17 residues. CDR3 protein: CSARDRTGPVANYGYTF. The CDR3, as DNA: TGCAGTGCTAGAGATCGGACAGGGCCGGTCGCTAACTATGGCTACACCTTC.

This clonotype was found a few times. CDR3 nucleotide sequence: TGTGCCAGCAGTTACTCGGTACGGCTCCACAGGGGTGAGCAGTTCTTC. Residues: CASSYSVRLHRGEQFF. This chain uses TRBV6-2 or TRBV6-3 with TRBJ2-1; 7 nucleotides agree with TRBD1. This CDR3 region has 16 residues. Germline V gives CDR1 MNHEY, CDR2 SVGEGT. Trimming removed 0 bases from V and 9 bases from J; junction bases left unmatched: 11.

The V and J genes are TRBV15 and TRBJ2-7; a weak D match, TRBD2 (5 bases). The CDR3 loop spans 15 amino acids. V lost 0 bases to trimming and J lost 3 bases, with 12 bases between them. Germline loops: CDR1 LNHNV, CDR2 YYDKDF (reference sequence). The CDR3 DNA follows: TGTGCCACCAGCAGAGATCGAGGCGGGCTCTACGAGCAGTACTTC. It yields the protein CATSRDRGGLYEQYF.

In this sample, this clonotype turned up many times. The J gene is TRBJ1-1, the V gene TRBV7-2; D is uncertain. Germline V gene data show CDR1 as SGHTA and CDR2 as FQGNSA. V gave up 5 bases and J gave up 8 bases, with 12 bases separating them. CDR3 size: 12 residues. CDR3 residues: CASSLTRGEAFF. The CDR3 coding sequence is TGTGCCAGCAGCCTCACACGAGGAGAAGCTTTCTTT.

V usage is TRBV7-2 and J usage is TRBJ1-2; TRBD1 matches at 10 bases. Per the germline V gene, CDR1 is SGHTA and CDR2 is FQGNSA. Germline trimming cut 3 bases from V and 2 bases from J; bases unmatched to any gene: 6. This CDR3 comprises 16 residues. The DNA for the CDR3 is TGTGCCAGCAGCTTCGGGACAGGGGACCCAAACTATGGCTACACCTTC. This translates into CASSFGTGDPNYGYTF.

This clonotype was seen only a few times. V and J are TRBV4-3 and TRBJ2-5, with a possible D match to TRBD2 (5 bases). V dropped 0 bases and J dropped 3 bases, with 17 bases sitting between them. The CDR3 contains 17 residues. CDR1 and CDR2 from the germline V gene are LGHNA and YSLEER. The CDR3 is CASSQEDLTGREETQYF. Written as DNA, the CDR3 is TGCGCCAGCAGCCAAGAGGATCTCACCGGGCGGGAAGAGACCCAGTACTTC.

In this sample, this clonotype turned up a few times. In DNA form, the CDR3 reads TGTGCCAGCAGCTTGGTGCTTGTTCCAGGGCTTGGCTACACCTTC. It codes for CASSLVLVPGLGYTF. The rearrangement uses TRBV7-2 and TRBJ1-2; weak D call: TRBD1 (5 bases). The CDR3 covers 15 residues. CDR1 and CDR2 (germline): SGHTA, FQGNSA. Trimming removed 3 bases at V and 7 bases at J, with 18 bases between.

The chain has TRBV12-5 and TRBJ1-2, with unresolved D. The V end lost 2 bases, the J end lost 4 bases, and 23 bases lay between the germline ends. This CDR3 comprises 18 residues. The V gene's germline CDR1 is LGHNT and CDR2 FRNRAP. As DNA, the CDR3 is TGTGCTAGTGGTTTGCTCCCTCCGGCCGCAACATCCCTCTATGGCTACACCTTC. Translated: CASGLLPPAATSLYGYTF.

The chain joins TRBV29-1 to TRBJ2-7; 10 bases map to TRBD1. J was trimmed by 6 bases and V by 1 base; bases with no gene match: 12. The CDR3 loop spans 16 amino acids. The germline V gene encodes CDR1 SQVTM and CDR2 ANQGSEA. CDR3 coding DNA: TGCAGCGTTGAAGTAAGGGGGGACAGGGGATCAGCCGAGCAGTACTTC. Translating it yields CSVEVRGDRGSAEQYF.

The V and J genes are TRBV7-2 and TRBJ1-5; possible D gene TRBD1, 6 bases. Germline CDR1 is SGHTA and CDR2 is FQGNSA. V shed 1 base and J shed 6 bases, with 16 bases lying between them. The CDR3 is 16 amino acids. This CDR3 is CASSLGGTWDIQPQHF. Here the CDR3 DNA reads TGTGCCAGCAGCTTAGGGGGGACCTGGGACATTCAGCCCCAGCATTTT.

The chain links TRBV27 to TRBJ2-2; no firm D call. The V gene lost 5 bases and the J gene lost 0 bases, with 10 bases spanning the gap. Germline values: CDR1 MNHEY, CDR2 SMNVEV (reference sequence). The CDR3 consists of 15 residues. CDR3 loop: CASSPRRTNTGELFF. CDR3 DNA: TGTGCCAGCAGTCCCCGACGGACGAACACCGGGGAGCTGTTTTTT.

Many counts were recorded for this clonotype. The chain recombines TRBV19 with TRBJ2-1; D assignment may be TRBD1 or TRBD2 (5 bases each). V gave up 4 bases and J gave up 4 bases, with 20 bases separating them. The CDR3 has 17 amino acids. CDR1 LNHDA and CDR2 SQIVND come from the germline V gene (reference sequence). The CDR3 loop is CASSNRGTQGAYNEQFF. CDR3 nucleotides: TGTGCCAGTAGTAACCGGGGTACCCAAGGGGCTTACAATGAGCAGTTCTTC. Filled out from reference TRBV19 and TRBJ2-1, the complete variable domain reads DGGITQSPKYLFRKEGQNVTLSCEQNLNHDAMYWYRQDPGQGLRLIYYSQIVNDFQKGDIAEGYSVSREKKESFPLTVTSAQKNPTAFYLCASSNRGTQGAYNEQFFGPGTRLTVL.

This clonotype was recorded at least ten times. V usage is TRBV2 and J usage is TRBJ1-4; no definite D call. Looked up from germline, CDR1 is SNHLY and CDR2 is FYNNEI. This CDR3 spans 15 amino acids. Trimming took off 6 bases at V and 0 bases at J, with 11 bases between the two ends. CDR3 region: CASRTTSATNEKLFF. CDR3 nucleotide sequence: TGTGCCAGCAGGACGACAAGTGCAACTAATGAAAAACTGTTTTTT.

This chain joins TRBV5-4 and TRBJ2-1, with 7 nucleotides matching TRBD2. The CDR3 has 15 residues. V was clipped by 1 base and J by 4 bases; unmatched bases: 5. The germline CDR1 and CDR2 sequences are SGHNT and YYREEE (reference sequence). CDR3 sequence reads: CASSLTSEAYNEQFF. The DNA for the CDR3 is TGTGCCAGCAGCTTGACTAGCGAGGCATACAATGAGCAGTTCTTC.

By share of the sample, this clonotype is large (0.1 to 1%). The chain couples TRBV10-3 to TRBJ2-3; 10 bases line up with TRBD2. The CDR3 is 15 amino acids. The trim removed 6 bases at V and 1 base at J, leaving 4 bases unmatched. Per the germline V gene, CDR1 is ENHRY and CDR2 is SYGVKD. CDR3 protein: CAISPTSGGTDTQYF. In nucleotides, the CDR3 is TGTGCCATCAGCCCTACTAGCGGGGGCACAGATACGCAGTATTTT.

This clonotype turned up a few times. The chain is built from TRBV7-2 and TRBJ2-7, with TRBD1 as a possible D gene (7 bases). V was shortened by 5 bases and J by 10 bases, with 24 bases between the two germline ends. Germline CDR1 reads SGHTA; CDR2 reads FQGNSA. CDR3 length: 15 amino acids. CDR3 amino acids: CASSPRGEPKVPQYF. CDR3 in DNA: TGTGCCAGCAGCCCCAGGGGGGAGCCGAAAGTCCCACAGTACTTC.

The chain joins TRBV7-9 to TRBJ2-5; possible D gene TRBD1, 5 bases. The CDR3 is 13 residues long. The V end lost 4 bases, the J end lost 5 bases, and 11 bases lay between the germline ends. Germline lookup yields CDR1 SEHNR and CDR2 FQNEAQ (reference sequence). The CDR3 coding sequence is TGTGCCAGCAGCTCAGGGATTGAGGAGACCCAGTACTTC. It translates to CASSSGIEETQYF.

The sample holds one count of this clonotype. The rearrangement joins TRBV29-1 to TRBJ2-7; D might be TRBD1 (6 bases). Germline-derived CDR1 and CDR2 are SQVTM and ANQGSEA. This CDR3 comprises 14 residues. Between the trimmed V and J ends, which lost 6 bases and 2 bases, there was a span of 17 bases. The CDR3 sequence: CSVGKSGHPYEQYF. CDR3 DNA: TGCAGCGTGGGGAAATCGGGACACCCCTACGAGCAGTACTTC.

This chain links TRBV7-9 with TRBJ2-1; D tentatively fits TRBD1 or TRBD2 (6 bases each). CDR1 is SEHNR and CDR2 is FQNEAQ in the germline V gene (reference sequence). This CDR3 region has 16 residues. Trimming pared 2 bases from V and 3 bases from J, leaving 14 bases between. Here the CDR3 reads CASSLRQEGLYNEQFF. Here the CDR3 DNA reads TGTGCCAGCAGCTTACGACAGGAGGGCCTCTACAATGAGCAGTTCTTC. The full variable domain, its missing parts supplied by reference TRBV7-9 and TRBJ2-1, is DTGVSQNPRHKITKRGQNVTFRCDPISEHNRLYWYRQTLGQGPEFLTYFQNEAQLEKSRLLSDRFSAERPKGSFSTLEIQRTEQGDSAMYLCASSLRQEGLYNEQFFGPGTRLTVL.

The rearrangement links TRBV12-3 or TRBV12-4 to TRBJ2-1, with 7 bases that match TRBD2. The CDR3 has 14 amino acids. The V gene end was trimmed by 5 bases and the J gene end by 6 bases; junction bases not matched to a gene: 7. The CDR3 is CASSPRLARNEQFF. The CDR3 nucleotides are TGTGCCAGCAGTCCGAGACTAGCCCGCAATGAGCAGTTCTTC.

The chain combines TRBV20-1 with TRBJ2-1, with D perhaps TRBD2 (5 bases). Germline CDR1 is DFQATT and CDR2 is SNEGSKA (reference sequence). This CDR3 has 13 residues. V dropped 1 base and J dropped 5 bases, with 9 bases sitting between them. CDR3 coding DNA: TGCAGTGCTAGAGGTAGCGCGGACAATGAGCAGTTCTTC. Translated: CSARGSADNEQFF.

The table lists this clonotype with a few counts. J is TRBJ2-7 and V is TRBV6-5; D not certain. Germline V gene lookup returns CDR1 MNHEY and CDR2 SVGAGI. The V end was cut by 0 bases, the J end by 3 bases, with 6 bases between. This CDR3 comprises 13 residues. The CDR3 region is CASSYSKSYEQYF. CDR3 coding DNA: TGTGCCAGCAGTTACTCGAAGAGCTACGAGCAGTACTTC.

This clonotype showed up just a few times. The chain's CDR3 is CASSYLQEINYGYTF. CDR3 DNA sequence: TGTGCCAGCAGCTACCTACAGGAGATTAACTATGGCTACACCTTC. V usage is TRBV5-8 and J usage is TRBJ1-2; D is possibly TRBD1 (5 bases). Deletions cut 3 bases from V and 1 base from J, with 13 bases between. Looked up from germline, CDR1 is SGHTS and CDR2 is YDEGEE. The CDR3 has 15 residues.